This T cell receptor beta chain was sequenced for a study of vaccination and CD4 T cells after COVID-19. Study findings and constraints: A median 86.3% of convalescent patients' SARS-CoV-2-reactive clones emerged only after vaccination.

A note on this clonotype: What it binds is unknown.

V lost 8 bases, J lost 5 bases, and 24 bases lay in between. The CDR3 runs to 16 residues. CDR1 and CDR2 from the germline V gene are MNHEY and SMNVEV (reference sequence). Indicated treatment: roughly 10-day PBMC culture with coronavirus spike peptide pools or control peptides (ViraFEST assay). PCR positivity was dated March to December 2020, before US Alpha, Beta and Delta variants. Per-well cultures of some 2.2 million PBMCs received about 10 IU/ml IL-2 and around 10 ug/ml peptide pools. The study sequenced cultured CD4+ T cell DNA using the Oncomine TCR Beta short-read assay. From the PCR reads, TCRdb called clonotypes with MiXCR, one entry per CDR3 protein. This repertoire shows approximately 18,000 distinct CDR3 sequences, more than 45% found once; its top ten account for under 3%.

V usage is TRBV27 and J usage is TRBJ1-2, with D perhaps matching TRBD1 (5 bases). The source of this sequence is a human donor who had recovered from COVID-19. The source material was CD4+ T cells from blood, cultured in vitro, sampled after SARS-CoV-2 vaccination. CDR3 sequence: CASPLGSQGGSYGYTF. DNA for the CDR3: TGTGCCAGCCCACTTGGGTCCCAGGGAGGTAGTTATGGCTACACCTTC.